This T cell receptor (beta chain) comes out of a study of radiation and T cells in renal cell carcinoma. Study-level points and caveats: Top tumor clonotypes rose in blood 2 weeks post-radiation, then contracted. Pretreatment tumor biopsies were lacking, so baseline clonotypes are unknown.

Stated time point: blood 4 weeks post-SBRT, at nephrectomy. Treatment of the sample: 15 Gy SBRT to primary tumor, nephrectomy 4 weeks later. Nephrectomy followed 15 Gy stereotactic body radiation by 4 weeks. The tumor was a clear cell renal cell carcinoma. Details on this clone: The antigen remains unidentified.

Sequencing used immunoSEQ multiplex PCR; TCRdb keeps in-frame clones, though not all of them. The sample carries around 74,000 clones, around four fifths recorded once. The specimen comprised blood, sampled from a patient whose treatment included radiotherapy and nephrectomy. The source of this sequence is an older woman with renal cell carcinoma.

DNA for the CDR3: TGTGCCTTGGGAACTAGCACAGATACGCAGTATTTT. Translating gives CALGTSTDTQYF. This sequence joins TRBV28 and TRBJ2-3; D call uncertain. Germline V gene lookup returns CDR1 MDHEN and CDR2 SYDVKM. The V end lost 11 bases, the J end lost 0 bases, and 9 bases lay between the germline ends. The CDR3 runs to 12 residues.